This T cell receptor (beta chain) stems from a study of shared clonotypes between healthy human individuals. The repertoire was sequenced with immunoSEQ multiplex PCR; TCRdb's copy has only in-frame clones and lacks some. Of roughly 2.5 million clones in the sample, about 92% were seen once. With V trimmed by 3 bases and J by 0 bases, 5 bases remained unmatched. This CDR3 spans 18 amino acids. From germline, CDR1 is SGHDN and CDR2 FVKESK. The TCR was taken from a man younger than 35 in good health. The specimen was naive CD4+ T cells sorted from blood. Specified subset: CD45RA+ positively selected. The chain links TRBV14 to TRBJ2-6; TRBD1 aligns across 10 bases. CDR3 coding DNA: TGTGCCAGCAGCCAGGTCGACAGGGGGCACTCTGGGGCCAACGTCCTGACTTTC. It codes for CASSQVDRGHSGANVLTF.